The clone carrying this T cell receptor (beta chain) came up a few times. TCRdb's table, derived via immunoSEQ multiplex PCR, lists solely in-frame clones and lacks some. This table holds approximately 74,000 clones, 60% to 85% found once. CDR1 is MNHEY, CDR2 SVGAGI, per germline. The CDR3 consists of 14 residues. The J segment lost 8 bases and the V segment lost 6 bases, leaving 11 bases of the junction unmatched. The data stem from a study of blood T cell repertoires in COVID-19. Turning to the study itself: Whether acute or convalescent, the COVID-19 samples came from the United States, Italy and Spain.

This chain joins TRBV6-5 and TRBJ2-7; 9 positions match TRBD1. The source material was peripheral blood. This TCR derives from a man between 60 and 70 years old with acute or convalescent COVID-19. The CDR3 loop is CASSSGQGKGKQYF. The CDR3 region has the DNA TGTGCCAGCAGCTCGGGACAGGGAAAAGGGAAGCAGTACTTC.